This T cell receptor beta chain came from a study of T cell clusters in autoimmune cytopenias (dated by TCRdb to the late 2010s). At the level of the whole study: Per sample, TRB sequencing gave a median depth of around 55,000 reads and a median of about 2,300 distinct TRB clonotypes. TRB and IGH repertoires from peripheral blood were sequenced in autoimmune cytopenia patients at active disease and during treatment follow-up, with healthy, CLL and autoimmune hepatitis controls included alongside. The goal of the study was to determine whether autoimmune cytopenia patients have a disease-specific immune repertoire signature that could serve as a blood-based biomarker. The investigation overall reported the following: Approximately 3-fold more exclusive TRB clusters were observed in healthy donors than in active autoimmune hepatitis patients, consistent with an autoimmunity-wide signature. A lack of physiological T cell clusters in primary autoimmune cytopenia patients was suggested by GLIPH, as 51 clusters were found to be exclusive to healthy donors versus under 20 exclusive to patients. Shifts in the TRB repertoire, including less even repertoires in secondary cytopenia and CLL, were mostly a reflection of lymphoma bias and not of autoimmunity. The cluster-lack signature was not seen for secondary cytopenia versus CLL, apparently masked by the dominant lymphoma-associated repertoire. The T cell clusters were defined only in silico, and the functional role of the clusters was left to be validated experimentally.

No count is recorded, yet this clonotype rates as medium-sized (0.01 to 0.1%) from its frequency. Its antigen target is currently unknown. To amplify TRB rearrangements, a touch-down multiplex PCR protocol was run with the TRB-A and TRB-B primer pools combined in a single tube. Illumina adapters and sample indices were added to the amplicons through two consecutive PCR reactions using Phusion HS II polymerase. After gel purification with the NucleoSpin Gel and PCR Clean-up kit, the amplicons were quantified by Qubit and checked for quality on an Agilent 2100 Bioanalyzer. Libraries were sequenced on an Illumina MiSeq using 600-cycle, single-indexed, paired-end runs. In the authors' own workflow: Alignment and assembly of TRB reads were performed with MiXCR version 2.1.12 and the default MiXCR reference library. Each unique CDR3 nucleotide sequence defined a clone, and only productive sequences with at least two reads were analysed. Alpha-parameterized diversity profiles (alpha 0 to 5), including the Shannon (alpha 1) and Simpson (alpha 2) indices, were computed with an R script to assess repertoire diversity. The tcR package was used to compute combinatorial TRB VJ usage, and cohorts were compared on this usage by principal component analysis with ade4. TCRbeta CDR3s were clustered with GLIPH on cohort pairs matched by age and read depth, and cluster frequencies were compared by Wilcoxon test. TCRdb reprocessed the public reads and reports one entry per CDR3 protein sequence, without DNA. The V and J calls reflect TCRdb's pipeline rather than the authors' work. The sample table records 1,000 to 1,400 distinct CDR3 sequences. The ten largest clones add up to roughly 18% of the sample.

Per sample, roughly 260 ng of peripheral blood genomic DNA, some 40,000 genome equivalents, was used for TRB amplification. The cysteine opens and the phenylalanine closes a CDR3 of 15 amino acids. No DNA has been recorded. In the germline V gene, CDR1 corresponds to SGHAT and CDR2 to FQNNGV. The chain links TRBV11-2 with TRBJ1-2; the TRBD1 assignment by TCRdb is unverifiable without DNA. This clonotype originated in a human donor with an autoimmune cytopenia or autoimmune hepatitis (not recorded which). The sample taken for sequencing was peripheral blood. The CDR3 here reads CASSLETAGTDGNTF.